Below, one T cell receptor beta chain is given with its context. The data originate from a study of blood T cell repertoires in COVID-19. Across the whole study: COVID-19 samples, acute and convalescent, were from the United States, Italy and Spain.

Per germline, CDR1 SGHRS and CDR2 YFSETQ. The junction had 4 bases not matched to a gene; V was cut back by 0 bases and J by 4 bases. The CDR3 covers 16 residues. TCRdb's table, derived via immunoSEQ multiplex PCR, lists solely in-frame clones and lacks some. The table records about 84,000 clones, 83% of them present only once. The receptor comes from an elderly woman with acute or convalescent COVID-19. Sequenced input: peripheral blood. The J gene is TRBJ2-1, the V gene TRBV5-1; 10 bases align to TRBD2. The CDR3 region is CASSLEASGGYNEQFF. The CDR3 coding sequence is TGCGCCAGCAGCTTGGAGGCTAGCGGGGGATACAATGAGCAGTTCTTC.